This T cell receptor (beta chain) was recorded in a study of graft-versus-host responses after intestinal transplantation. Study-level results: Present in recipient marrow, GvH clones included some that appeared first in ileum or blood.

The protocol was immunoSEQ multiplex PCR, while the TCRdb copy is restricted to in-frame clones and leaves out a portion. The sample includes about 37,000 clones, 75% to 90% seen only once; the top ten take 18%. From the graft tissue, intraepithelial and lamina propria lymphocytes were released through processing. The trim removed 3 bases at V and 4 bases at J, leaving 13 bases unmatched. The CDR3 has 18 residues. Germline assignment: CDR1 MNHEY and CDR2 SMNVEV (reference sequence). This clone showed up just once. As yet, its antigen is unknown. Sequenced material: ileum tissue, taken around 190 days after intestinal transplant. The receptor comes from a human patient who received an intestinal transplant, so some T cells may come from the graft donor. The chain joins TRBV27 to TRBJ2-5; 11 nucleotides agree with TRBD2. This CDR3 is CASSLGSGGASPSETQYF. CDR3 nucleotide sequence: TGTGCCAGCAGTTTGGGTAGCGGGGGGGCCAGCCCCTCAGAGACCCAGTACTTC.